This TCR beta chain appears in the sequencing data of a study of identical twins. Broader study findings: Invariant MAIT and iNKT cells could partly confound zero-insertion analyses. Alpha sequences out of frame and shared by twins had excess low generation probability.

The CDR3 extends over 13 amino acids. Trimming pared 7 bases from V and 2 bases from J, leaving 12 bases between. TCRdb reprocessed the 5' RACE reads via MiXCR and lists one record per CDR3 protein. The sample comprises approximately 350,000 distinct CDR3 sequences, more than 9% of which are singletons, and more than 6% rests with the top ten. Every donor was a healthy Caucasian. This clonotype was seen a handful of times. Its antigen remains unidentified. The sample also formed part of further work on yellow fever vaccine responses in identical twins.

What was sequenced was CD8+ T cells sorted from blood. This receptor was identified in a woman between 18 and 29 years old in good health. This chain connects TRBV12-3 or TRBV12-4 to TRBJ2-7; perhaps TRBD2 as D (5 bases). The CDR3, as DNA: TGTGCCAGCACCCTGGACTGGACCTACGAGCAGTACTTC. It encodes CASTLDWTYEQYF.